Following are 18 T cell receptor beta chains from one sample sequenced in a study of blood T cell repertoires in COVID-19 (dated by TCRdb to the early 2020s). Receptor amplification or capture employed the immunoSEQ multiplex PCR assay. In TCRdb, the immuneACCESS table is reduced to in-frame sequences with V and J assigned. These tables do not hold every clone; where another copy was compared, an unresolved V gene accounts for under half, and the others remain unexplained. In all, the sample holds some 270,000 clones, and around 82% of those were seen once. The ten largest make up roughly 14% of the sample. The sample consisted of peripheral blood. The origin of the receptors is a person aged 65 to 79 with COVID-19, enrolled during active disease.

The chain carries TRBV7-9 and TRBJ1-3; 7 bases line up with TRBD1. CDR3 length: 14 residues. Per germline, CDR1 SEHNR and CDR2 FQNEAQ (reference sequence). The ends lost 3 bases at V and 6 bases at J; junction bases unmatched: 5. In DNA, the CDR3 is TGTGCCAGCAGCTTTAGACAGGGCAAAAACACCATATATTTT. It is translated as CASSFRQGKNTIYF.

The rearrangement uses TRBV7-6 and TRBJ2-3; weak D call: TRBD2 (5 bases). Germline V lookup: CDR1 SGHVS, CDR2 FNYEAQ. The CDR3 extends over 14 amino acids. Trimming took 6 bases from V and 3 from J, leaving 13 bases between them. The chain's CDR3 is CASSTGFQTDTQYF. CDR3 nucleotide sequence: TGTGCCAGCAGTACGGGGTTCCAGACAGATACGCAGTATTTT.

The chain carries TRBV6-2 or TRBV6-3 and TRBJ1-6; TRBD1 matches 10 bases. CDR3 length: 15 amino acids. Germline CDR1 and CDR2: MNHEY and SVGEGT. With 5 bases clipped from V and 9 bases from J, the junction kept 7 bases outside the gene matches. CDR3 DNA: TGTGCCAGCAGTCGCCCCGGGACAGGGGTTTCACCCCTCCACTTT. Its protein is CASSRPGTGVSPLHF.

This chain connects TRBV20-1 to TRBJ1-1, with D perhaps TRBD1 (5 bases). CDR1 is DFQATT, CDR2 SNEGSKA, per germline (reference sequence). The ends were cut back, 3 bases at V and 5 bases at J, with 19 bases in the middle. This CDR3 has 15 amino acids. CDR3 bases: TGCAGTGCTAGTTATTCGGCGGGGGGAGGAACTGAAGCTTTCTTT. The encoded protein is CSASYSAGGGTEAFF.

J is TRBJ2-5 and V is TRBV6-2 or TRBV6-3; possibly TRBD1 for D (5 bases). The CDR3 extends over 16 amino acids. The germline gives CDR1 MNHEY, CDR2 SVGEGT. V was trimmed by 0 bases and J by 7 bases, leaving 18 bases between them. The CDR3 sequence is CASSYSTEDHITTQYF. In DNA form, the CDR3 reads TGTGCCAGCAGTTACTCGACAGAGGATCACATAACGACCCAGTACTTC.

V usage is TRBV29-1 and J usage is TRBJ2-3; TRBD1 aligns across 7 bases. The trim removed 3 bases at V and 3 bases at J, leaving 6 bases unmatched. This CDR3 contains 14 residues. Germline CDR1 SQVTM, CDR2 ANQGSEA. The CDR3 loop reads CSVDRGLSTDTQYF. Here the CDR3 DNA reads TGCAGCGTTGACAGGGGGTTAAGTACAGATACGCAGTATTTT.

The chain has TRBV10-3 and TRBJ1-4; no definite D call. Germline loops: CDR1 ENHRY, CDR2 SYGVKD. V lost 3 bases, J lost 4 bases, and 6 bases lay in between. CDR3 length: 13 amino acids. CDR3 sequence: CAISDEVNEKLFF. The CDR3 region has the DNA TGTGCCATCAGTGACGAGGTTAATGAAAAACTGTTTTTT.

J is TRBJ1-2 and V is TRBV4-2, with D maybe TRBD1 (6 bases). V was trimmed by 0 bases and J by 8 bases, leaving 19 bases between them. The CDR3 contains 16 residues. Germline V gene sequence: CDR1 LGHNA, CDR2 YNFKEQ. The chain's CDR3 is CASSQEGMGAGYGYTF. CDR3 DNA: TGTGCCAGCAGCCAAGAAGGGATGGGGGCGGGCTACGGCTACACCTTC.

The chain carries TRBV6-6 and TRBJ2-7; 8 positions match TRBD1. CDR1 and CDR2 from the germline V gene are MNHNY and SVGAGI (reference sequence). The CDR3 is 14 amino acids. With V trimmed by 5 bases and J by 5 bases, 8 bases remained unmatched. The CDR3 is CASSPSRGRNEQYF. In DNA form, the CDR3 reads TGTGCCAGCAGTCCTTCCAGGGGGCGGAACGAGCAGTACTTC.

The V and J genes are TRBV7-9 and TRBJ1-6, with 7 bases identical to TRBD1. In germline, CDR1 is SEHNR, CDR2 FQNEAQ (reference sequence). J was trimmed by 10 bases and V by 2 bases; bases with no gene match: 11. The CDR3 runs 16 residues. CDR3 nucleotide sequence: TGTGCCAGCAGCTTACGAAAAGGGGGCGCGGAGTCACCCCTCCACTTT. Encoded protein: CASSLRKGGAESPLHF.

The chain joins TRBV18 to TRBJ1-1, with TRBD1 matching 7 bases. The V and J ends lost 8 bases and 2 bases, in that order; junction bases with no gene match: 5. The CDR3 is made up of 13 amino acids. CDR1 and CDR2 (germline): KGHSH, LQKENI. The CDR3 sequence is CASTGQTNTEAFF. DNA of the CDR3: TGTGCCAGCACGGGACAGACAAACACTGAAGCTTTCTTT.

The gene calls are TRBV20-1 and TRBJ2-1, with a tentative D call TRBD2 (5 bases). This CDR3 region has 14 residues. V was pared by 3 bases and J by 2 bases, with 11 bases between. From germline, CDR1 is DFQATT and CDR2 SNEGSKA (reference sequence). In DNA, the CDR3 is TGCAGTGCTAGTCCAAGCGGAGCCTACAATGAGCAGTTCTTC. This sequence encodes CSASPSGAYNEQFF.

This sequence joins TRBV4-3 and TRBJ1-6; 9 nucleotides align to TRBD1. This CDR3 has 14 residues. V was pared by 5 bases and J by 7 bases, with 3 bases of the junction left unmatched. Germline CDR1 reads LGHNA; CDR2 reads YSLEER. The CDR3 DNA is TGCGCCAGCAGCGACAGGGGGGAAAATTCACCCCTCCACTTT. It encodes CASSDRGENSPLHF.

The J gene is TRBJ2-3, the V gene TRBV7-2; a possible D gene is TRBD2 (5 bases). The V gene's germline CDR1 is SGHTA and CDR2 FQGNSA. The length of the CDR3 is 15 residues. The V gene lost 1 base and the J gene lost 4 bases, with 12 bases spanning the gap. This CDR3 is CASSLGGSEADTQYF. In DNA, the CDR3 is TGTGCCAGCAGCTTAGGTGGTAGCGAGGCAGATACGCAGTATTTT.

CDR3 sequence: CASSGGLRSNQPQHF. The DNA for the CDR3 is TGTGCCAGCAGTGGGGGCCTGAGGAGCAATCAGCCCCAGCATTTT. The chain combines TRBV27 with TRBJ1-5, with a weak D call TRBD1 (6 bases). Looked up from germline, CDR1 is MNHEY and CDR2 is SMNVEV (reference sequence). CDR3 length: 15 residues. V lost 5 bases to trimming and J lost 1 base, with 12 bases between them.

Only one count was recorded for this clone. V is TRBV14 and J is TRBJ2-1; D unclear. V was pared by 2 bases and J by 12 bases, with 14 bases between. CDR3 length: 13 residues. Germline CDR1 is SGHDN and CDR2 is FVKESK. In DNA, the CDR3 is TGTGCCAGCAGCCAACCCGCGATCCCGGGGCAGTTCTTC. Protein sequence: CASSQPAIPGQFF.

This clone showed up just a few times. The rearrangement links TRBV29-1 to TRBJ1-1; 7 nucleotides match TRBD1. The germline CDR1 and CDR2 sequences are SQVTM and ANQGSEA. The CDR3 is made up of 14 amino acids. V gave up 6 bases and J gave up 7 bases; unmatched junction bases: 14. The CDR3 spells CSVSRRQGDGEAFF. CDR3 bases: TGCAGCGTATCCCGACGCCAGGGGGATGGTGAAGCTTTCTTT.

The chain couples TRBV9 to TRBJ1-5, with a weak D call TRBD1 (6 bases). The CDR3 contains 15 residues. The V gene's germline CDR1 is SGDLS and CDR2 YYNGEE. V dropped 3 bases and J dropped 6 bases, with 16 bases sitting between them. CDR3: CASSGSGAISQPQHF. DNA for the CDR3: TGTGCCAGCAGCGGGTCAGGGGCAATTAGTCAGCCCCAGCATTTT.